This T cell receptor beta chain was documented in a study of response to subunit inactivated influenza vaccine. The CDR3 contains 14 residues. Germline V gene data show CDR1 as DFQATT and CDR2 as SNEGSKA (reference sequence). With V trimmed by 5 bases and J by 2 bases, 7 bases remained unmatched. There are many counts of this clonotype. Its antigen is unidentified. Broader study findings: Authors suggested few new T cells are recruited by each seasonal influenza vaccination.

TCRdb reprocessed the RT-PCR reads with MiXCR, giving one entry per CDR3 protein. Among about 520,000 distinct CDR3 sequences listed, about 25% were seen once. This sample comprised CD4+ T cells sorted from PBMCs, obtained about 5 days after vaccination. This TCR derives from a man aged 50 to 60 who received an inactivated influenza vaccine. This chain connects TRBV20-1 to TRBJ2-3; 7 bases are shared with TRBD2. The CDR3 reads CSAGRGGPTDTQYF. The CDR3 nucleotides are TGCAGTGCTGGGAGGGGAGGGCCCACAGATACGCAGTATTTT.